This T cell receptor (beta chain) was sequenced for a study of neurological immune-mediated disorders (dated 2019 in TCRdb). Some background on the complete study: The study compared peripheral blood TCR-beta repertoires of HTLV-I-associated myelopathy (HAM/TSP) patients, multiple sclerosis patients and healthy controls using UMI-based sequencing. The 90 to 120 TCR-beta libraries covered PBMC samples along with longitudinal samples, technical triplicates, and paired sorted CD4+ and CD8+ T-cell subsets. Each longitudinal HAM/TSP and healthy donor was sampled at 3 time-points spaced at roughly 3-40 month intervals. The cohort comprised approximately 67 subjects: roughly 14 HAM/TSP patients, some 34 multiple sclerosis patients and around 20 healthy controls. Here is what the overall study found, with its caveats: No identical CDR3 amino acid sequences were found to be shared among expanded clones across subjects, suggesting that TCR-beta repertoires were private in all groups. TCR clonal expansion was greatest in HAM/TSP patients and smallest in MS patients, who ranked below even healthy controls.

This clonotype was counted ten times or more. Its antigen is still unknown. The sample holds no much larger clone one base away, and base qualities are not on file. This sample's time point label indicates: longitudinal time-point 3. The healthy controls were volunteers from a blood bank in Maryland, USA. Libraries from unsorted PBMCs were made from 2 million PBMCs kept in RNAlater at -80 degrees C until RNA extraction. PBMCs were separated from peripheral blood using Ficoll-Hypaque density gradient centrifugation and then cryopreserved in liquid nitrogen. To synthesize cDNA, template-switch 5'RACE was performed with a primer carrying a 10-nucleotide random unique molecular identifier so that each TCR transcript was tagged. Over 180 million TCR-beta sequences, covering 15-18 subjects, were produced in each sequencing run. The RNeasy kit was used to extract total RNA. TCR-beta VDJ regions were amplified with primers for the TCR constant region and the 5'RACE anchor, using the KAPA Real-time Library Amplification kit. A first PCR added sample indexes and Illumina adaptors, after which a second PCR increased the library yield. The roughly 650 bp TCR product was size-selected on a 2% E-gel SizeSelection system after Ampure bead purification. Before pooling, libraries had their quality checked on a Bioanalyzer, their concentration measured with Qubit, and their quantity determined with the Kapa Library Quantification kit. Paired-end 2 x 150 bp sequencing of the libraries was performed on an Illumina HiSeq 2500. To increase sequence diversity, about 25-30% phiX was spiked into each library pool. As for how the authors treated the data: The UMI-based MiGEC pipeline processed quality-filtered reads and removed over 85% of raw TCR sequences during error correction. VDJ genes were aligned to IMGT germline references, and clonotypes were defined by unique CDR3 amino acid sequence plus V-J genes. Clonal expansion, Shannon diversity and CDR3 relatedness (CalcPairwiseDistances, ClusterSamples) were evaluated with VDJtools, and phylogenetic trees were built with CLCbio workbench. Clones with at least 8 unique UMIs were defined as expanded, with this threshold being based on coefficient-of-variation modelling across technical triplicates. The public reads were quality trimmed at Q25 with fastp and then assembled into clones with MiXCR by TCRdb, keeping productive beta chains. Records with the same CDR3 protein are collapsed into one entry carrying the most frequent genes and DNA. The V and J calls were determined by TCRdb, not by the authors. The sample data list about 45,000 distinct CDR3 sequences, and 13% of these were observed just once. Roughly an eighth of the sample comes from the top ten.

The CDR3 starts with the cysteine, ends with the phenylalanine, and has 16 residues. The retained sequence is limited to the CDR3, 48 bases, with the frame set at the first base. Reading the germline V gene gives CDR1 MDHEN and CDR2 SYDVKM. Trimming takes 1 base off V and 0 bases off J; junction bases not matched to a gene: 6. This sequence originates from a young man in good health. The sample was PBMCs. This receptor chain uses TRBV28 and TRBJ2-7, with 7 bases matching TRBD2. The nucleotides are TGTGCCAGCAGTTTATTAGGGCTAGCGGACTCCTACGAGCAGTACTTC. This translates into CASSLLGLADSYEQYF. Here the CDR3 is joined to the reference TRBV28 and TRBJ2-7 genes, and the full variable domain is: DVKVTQSSRYLVKRTGEKVFLECVQDMDHENMFWYRQDPGLGLRLIYFSYDVKMKEKGDIPEGYSVSREKKERFSLILESASTNQTSMYLCASSLLGLADSYEQYFGPGTRLTVT.